The entry below gives a single T cell receptor beta chain sequence along with its context. The CDR3 sequence is 21 residues long. This sample was taken from a study of blood T cell repertoires in COVID-19. Study-wide context: From the United States, Italy and Spain came samples of acute and convalescent COVID-19.

The repertoire was sequenced with immunoSEQ multiplex PCR; TCRdb's copy has only in-frame clones and lacks some. The sample lists about 310,000 clones; approximately 81% were seen once. J is TRBJ1-1 and V is TRBV21-1; TRBD1 is the table's D call, not checked against the DNA. TRBV21-1 is annotated as a pseudogene. The clonotype originates from a young woman who had been exposed to COVID-19. The sequenced material came from PBMCs or T cells enriched from blood (not recorded which). The CDR3 DNA sequence: TGTGCCAGCAGCAAGTGGAATCTGAACCGGACAGGGGGAAATTTGAACACTGAAGCTTTCTTT. Translated, it gives CASSKWNLNRTGGNLNTEAFF.